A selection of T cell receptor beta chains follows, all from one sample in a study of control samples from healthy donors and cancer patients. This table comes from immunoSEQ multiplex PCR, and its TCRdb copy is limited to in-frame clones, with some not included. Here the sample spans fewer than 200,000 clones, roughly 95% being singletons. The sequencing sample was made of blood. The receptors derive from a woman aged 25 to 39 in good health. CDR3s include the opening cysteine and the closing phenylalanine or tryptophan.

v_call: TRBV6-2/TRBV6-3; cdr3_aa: CASSYSGPRAYEQYF
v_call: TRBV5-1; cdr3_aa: CASSLGTANTEAFF
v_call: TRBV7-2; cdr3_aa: CASSLLLSQETQYF
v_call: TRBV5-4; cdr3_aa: CASSFGGVKQETQYF
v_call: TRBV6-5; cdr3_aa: CASRSDGYTF
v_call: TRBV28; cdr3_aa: CASNLPRGGYTF
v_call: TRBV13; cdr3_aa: CASSLGAEAQPQHF
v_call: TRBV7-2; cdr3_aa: CASSSGIPVDYGYTF
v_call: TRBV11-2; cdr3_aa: CASSLASGLGGNEQFF
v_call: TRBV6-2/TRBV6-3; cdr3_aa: CASSPTPGRDTEAFF
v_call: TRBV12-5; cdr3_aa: CASGLVLRGQGNQPQHF
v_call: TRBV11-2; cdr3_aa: CASRPWGRLTEAFF
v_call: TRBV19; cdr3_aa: CASSPSLGYEQYF
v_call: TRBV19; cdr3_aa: CASRLAGDPNEQFF
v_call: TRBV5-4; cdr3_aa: CASSPLLGTYGYTF
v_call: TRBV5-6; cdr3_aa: CASSRPGQVSYEQYF
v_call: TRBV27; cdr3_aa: CASSSANRVAGYTF
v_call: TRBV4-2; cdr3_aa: CASSQAARDRSYGYTF
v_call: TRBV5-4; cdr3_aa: CASRALGQGFRVGETQYF
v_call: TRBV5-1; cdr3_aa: CASSLLGGGAFF
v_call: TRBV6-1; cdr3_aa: CASSEAGHSGANVLTF
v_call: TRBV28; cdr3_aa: CASSFSGGPQETQYF
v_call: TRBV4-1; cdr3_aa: CASRGDRGPIDTQYF
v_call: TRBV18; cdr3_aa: CASSQTQGGGNTEAFF
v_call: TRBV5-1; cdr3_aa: CASSFTDRVETQYF
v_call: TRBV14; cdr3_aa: CASSQGLYNEQFF
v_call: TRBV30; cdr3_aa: CAWSVGNWGRGGFGYTF
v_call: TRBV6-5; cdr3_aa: CASSYSRGLNYGYTF
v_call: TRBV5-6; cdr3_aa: CASSFLPQGKLFF
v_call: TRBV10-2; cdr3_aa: CASSESGTGDGYTF
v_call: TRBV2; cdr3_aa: CASSENYREKNTEAFF
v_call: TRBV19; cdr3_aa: CASSIRGLNTEAFF
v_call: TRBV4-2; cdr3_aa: CASSQEGVRGYTF
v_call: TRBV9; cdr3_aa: CASSVEGLVIPHEQFF
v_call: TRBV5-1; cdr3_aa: CASSSGTGNYNEQFF
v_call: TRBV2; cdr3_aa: CASSTGTTQETQYF
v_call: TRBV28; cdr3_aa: CASSLRRVYVEQYF
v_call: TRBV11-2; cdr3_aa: CASSLRTGLYGYTF